The present T cell receptor beta chain was sequenced within a study of blood T cell repertoires in COVID-19. In this sample, this clone turned up once. Germline V gives CDR1 MNHEY, CDR2 SMNVEV (reference sequence). The trim removed 6 bases at V and 4 bases at J, leaving 10 bases unmatched. The CDR3 has 18 residues. The assay was immunoSEQ multiplex PCR, and TCRdb's table has in-frame clones only and misses some. The sample contains fewer than 150,000 clones, 90% of which appear only once. Sequencing used peripheral blood. The chain combines TRBV27 with TRBJ2-6, with 12 bases matching TRBD1. The receptor was isolated from a woman in her sixties or seventies with COVID-19, enrolled during active disease. Here the CDR3 reads CASRRPGQGASGANVLTF. The DNA for the CDR3 is TGTGCCAGCAGACGACCGGGACAGGGGGCCTCCGGGGCCAACGTCCTGACTTTC.